One sample yielded the 7 T cell receptor beta chains listed below, sequenced in a study of T cells after somatic rescue of genetic block. TCRdb's copy holds only in-frame clones and misses some; the assay was immunoSEQ multiplex PCR. The sample gives 55,000 to 70,000 clones, just under 95% of which show up once; over 2.5% is in the top ten. Material for sequencing was peripheral blood mononuclear cells (PBMCs). These receptors were obtained from a man between 35 and 55 years old.

This chain connects TRBV5-1 to TRBJ2-6, with D perhaps TRBD1 (5 bases). The germline gives CDR1 SGHRS, CDR2 YFSETQ. V was pared by 1 base and J by 1 base, with 9 bases between. CDR3 size: 16 residues. CDR3 amino acids: CASSLSPGSGANVLTF. CDR3 nucleotide sequence: TGCGCCAGCAGCTTGTCCCCAGGGTCTGGGGCCAACGTCCTGACTTTC.

This chain uses TRBV10-2 with TRBJ2-7; D is unresolved. The CDR3 runs 15 residues. The germline gives CDR1 WSHSY, CDR2 SAAADI. The V end was cut by 2 bases, the J end by 0 bases, with 11 bases between. This CDR3 reads CASSEGPVTSYEQYF. The CDR3, as DNA: TGCGCCAGCAGTGAGGGGCCGGTAACCTCCTACGAGCAGTACTTC.

The chain recombines TRBV21-1 with TRBJ2-7. TRBV21-1 has pseudogene status. CDR3 length equals 14 residues. The CDR3, as DNA: TGTGCCAGCAGTCCTGACCCTTGCTCCTACGAGCAGTACTTC. It encodes CASSPDPCSYEQYF.

In DNA form, the CDR3 reads TGCGCCAGCAGCCAAGGATGGGGAGGAGAGACCCAGTACTTC. Translating it yields CASSQGWGGETQYF. The chain combines TRBV4-1 with TRBJ2-5, with D possibly TRBD2 on 6 matching bases. The CDR3 extends over 14 amino acids. The germline V and J ends were trimmed by 1 base and 4 bases, with 10 bases remaining between them. Germline CDR1 is MGHRA and CDR2 is YSYEKL.

The chain combines TRBV18 with TRBJ2-7, with 7 positions matching TRBD1. The CDR3 extends over 12 amino acids. The germline V gene encodes CDR1 KGHSH and CDR2 LQKENI. The V and J ends lost 2 bases and 6 bases, in that order; junction bases with no gene match: 1. This CDR3 is CASSPDRVEQYF. In nucleotides, the CDR3 is TGTGCCAGCTCACCAGACAGGGTCGAGCAGTACTTC.

The sample holds one count of this clone. The V call is TRBV13, the J call TRBJ2-1, with a tentative D call TRBD1 (5 bases). The germline V gene encodes CDR1 PRHDT and CDR2 FYEKMQ (reference sequence). The CDR3 consists of 13 residues. Trimming took off 4 bases at V and 8 bases at J, with 12 bases between the two ends. CDR3 in amino acids: CASSSGRAHEQFF. The CDR3, as DNA: TGTGCCAGCAGCTCCGGCAGGGCCCATGAGCAGTTCTTC.

V gene TRBV6-6 combines with J gene TRBJ1-2, with a tentative D call TRBD1 (6 bases). The CDR3 has 14 residues. Germline CDR1 and CDR2: MNHNY and SVGAGI (reference sequence). Trimming removed 2 bases from V and 3 bases from J, with 10 bases in between. The CDR3 region has the DNA TGTGCCAGCAGTTACCTACCAGGGGACTATGGCTACACCTTC. It translates to CASSYLPGDYGYTF.